This entry features one TCR beta chain sequence. This sample was included in a study of blood T cell repertoires in COVID-19. This CDR3 has 13 residues. Germline CDR1 and CDR2: MNHEY and SVGAGI. Trimming took off 0 bases at V and 8 bases at J, with 10 bases between the two ends. Produced via immunoSEQ multiplex PCR; TCRdb's table is partial and in-frame only. This sample has about 90,000 clones, with about 85% found just once. Sequencing was performed on peripheral blood. The V call is TRBV6-5, the J call TRBJ1-2; D not certain. This TCR derives from an elderly man with active or convalescent COVID-19. The CDR3 spells CASSYSEQSGYTF. As DNA, the CDR3 is TGTGCCAGCAGTTACTCGGAACAGTCGGGCTACACCTTC.